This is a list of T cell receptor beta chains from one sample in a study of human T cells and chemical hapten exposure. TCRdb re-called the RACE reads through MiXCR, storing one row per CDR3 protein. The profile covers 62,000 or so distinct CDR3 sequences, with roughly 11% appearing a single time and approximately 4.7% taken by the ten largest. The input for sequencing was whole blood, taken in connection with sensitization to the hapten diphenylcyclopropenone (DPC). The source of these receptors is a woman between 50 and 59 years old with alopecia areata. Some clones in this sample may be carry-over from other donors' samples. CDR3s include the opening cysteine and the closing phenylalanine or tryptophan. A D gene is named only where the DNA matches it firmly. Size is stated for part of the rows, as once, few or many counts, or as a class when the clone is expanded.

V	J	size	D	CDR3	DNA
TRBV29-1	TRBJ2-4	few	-	CSVEAPGVNIQYF	TGCAGCGTTGAAGCCCCCGGAGTAAACATTCAGTACTTC
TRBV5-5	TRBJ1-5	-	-	CANSPLGSEQPQHF	TGTGCCAACAGCCCACTCGGTTCGGAACAGCCCCAGCATTTT
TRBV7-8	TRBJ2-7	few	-	CASTRGSEQYF	TGTGCCAGCACCCGGGGTTCCGAGCAGTACTTC
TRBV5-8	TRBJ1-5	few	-	CASSLAFTRMQPQHF	TGTGCCAGCAGCTTGGCCTTCACAAGGATGCAACCCCAGCATTTT
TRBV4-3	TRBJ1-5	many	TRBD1	CASSQYRGGNQPQHF	TGCGCCAGCAGCCAGTACAGGGGGGGCAATCAGCCCCAGCATTTT
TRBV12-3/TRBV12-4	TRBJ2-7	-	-	CASSFHGYEQYF	TGTGCCAGCAGTTTTCACGGATACGAGCAGTACTTC
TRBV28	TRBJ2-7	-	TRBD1	CASSFMDRVPEQYF	TGTGCCAGCAGTTTCATGGACAGGGTTCCCGAGCAGTACTTC
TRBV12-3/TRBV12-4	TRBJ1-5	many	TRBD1	CASSQDRVGQPQHF	TGTGCCAGCAGTCAGGACAGGGTCGGACAGCCCCAGCATTTT
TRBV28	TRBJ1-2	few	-	CASSFPAGGYTF	TGTGCCAGCAGTTTTCCGGCAGGTGGCTACACCTTC
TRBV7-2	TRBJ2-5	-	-	CASSADRRTGGETQYF	TGTGCCAGCAGCGCCGACCGACGGACTGGGGGTGAGACCCAGTACTTC
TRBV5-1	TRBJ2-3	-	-	CASSSGSTDTQYF	TGCGCCAGCAGCTCAGGGAGCACAGATACGCAGTATTTT
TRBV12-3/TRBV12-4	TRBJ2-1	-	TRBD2	CASSLQGTSETLSSYNEQFF	TGTGCCAGCAGCCTCCAAGGGACTAGCGAGACCCTGAGCTCCTACAATGAGCAGTTCTTC
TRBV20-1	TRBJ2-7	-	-	CSARSGTYEQYF	TGCAGTGCTCGGAGCGGAACCTACGAGCAGTACTTC
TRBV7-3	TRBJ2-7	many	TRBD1	CASSPSGTGHVEQYF	TGTGCCAGCAGCCCCTCCGGGACAGGGCACGTCGAGCAGTACTTC
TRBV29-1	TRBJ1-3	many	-	CSGGVSGNTIYF	TGCAGCGGAGGGGTCTCTGGAAACACCATATATTTT
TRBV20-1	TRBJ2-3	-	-	CSARDLIGPSTDTQYF	TGCAGTGCTAGAGATCTTATCGGACCTAGCACAGATACGCAGTATTTT
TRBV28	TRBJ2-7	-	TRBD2	CASSRRGTSGGEQYF	TGTGCCAGCAGCCGTAGGGGGACTAGCGGCGGCGAGCAGTACTTC
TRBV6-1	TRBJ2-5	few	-	CASSVHTQETQYF	TGTGCCAGCAGTGTGCACACACAAGAGACCCAGTACTTC
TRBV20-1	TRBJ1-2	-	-	CSARGRDSNYGYTF	TGCAGTGCTAGAGGCAGGGATTCTAACTATGGCTACACCTTC
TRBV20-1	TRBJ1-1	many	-	CSARDRGRVGTEAFF	TGCAGTGCTAGAGACCGGGGCAGGGTGGGCACTGAAGCTTTCTTT
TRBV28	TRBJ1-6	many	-	CASYSPLGWNSPLHF	TGTGCCAGCTACTCACCCCTCGGGTGGAATTCACCCCTCCACTTT
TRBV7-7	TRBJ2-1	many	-	CASSISAYNEQFF	TGTGCTAGCAGTATTTCGGCCTACAATGAGCAGTTCTTC
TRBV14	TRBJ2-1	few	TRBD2	CASSLPGLAGPNEQFF	TGTGCCAGCAGCTTACCGGGACTAGCGGGTCCCAATGAGCAGTTCTTC
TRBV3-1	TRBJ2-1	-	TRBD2	CASSIGLAPFYEQFF	TGTGCCAGCAGCATAGGACTAGCACCATTCTATGAGCAGTTCTTC
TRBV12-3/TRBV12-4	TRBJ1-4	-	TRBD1	CASSNDRDRTNEKLFF	TGTGCCAGCAGCAACGACAGGGATCGCACTAATGAAAAACTGTTTTTT
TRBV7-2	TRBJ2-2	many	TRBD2	CASNRLAVGELFF	TGTGCCAGCAACCGACTAGCGGTCGGGGAGCTGTTTTTT
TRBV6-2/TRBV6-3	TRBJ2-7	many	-	CASSLHGASSYEQYF	TGTGCCAGCAGCCTCCACGGGGCGAGCTCCTACGAGCAGTACTTC
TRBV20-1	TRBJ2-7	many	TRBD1	CSATTGTYEQYF	TGCAGTGCTACGACAGGGACCTACGAGCAGTACTTC
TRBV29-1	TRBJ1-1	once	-	CSVGSGSAGNTEAFF	TGCAGCGTTGGCTCTGGGTCGGCAGGGAACACTGAAGCTTTCTTT
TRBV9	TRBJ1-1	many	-	CASSVVGGGEAFF	TGTGCCAGCAGCGTAGTTGGGGGAGGCGAAGCTTTCTTT
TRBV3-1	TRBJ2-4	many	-	CASSLRQTVQYF	TGTGCCAGCAGCCTCCGACAAACCGTTCAGTACTTC
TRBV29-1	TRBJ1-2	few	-	CSVSKTVNYGYTF	TGCAGCGTTTCGAAGACAGTGAACTATGGCTACACCTTC